This TCR beta chain is from a study of T cell responses to AZD1222 COVID-19 vaccine. It was second doses at about 4 or about 12 weeks that were pooled. Notes on the study in general: Baseline seropositives among AZD1222 recipients totaled only five or six. There were mostly white British donors and more females than males, and clonal diversity was possibly underestimated.

The repertoire was sequenced with immunoSEQ multiplex PCR; TCRdb's copy has only in-frame clones and lacks some. Of around 270,000 clones in the sample, 90% to 95% were seen once. CDR3 length: 13 residues. Germline CDR1 and CDR2: MDHEN and SYDVKM. Trimming took off 10 bases at V and 4 bases at J, with 16 bases between the two ends. For this clone: Its antigen is unidentified.

The chain combines TRBV28 with TRBJ1-2; perhaps TRBD1 as D (6 bases). This sample comprised peripheral blood, obtained 28 days after the second AZD1222 dose. The receptor was derived from an adult who received the AZD1222 COVID-19 vaccine. The CDR3 sequence: CATHIGGSYGYTF. In nucleotides, the CDR3 is TGTGCCACCCACATTGGGGGCAGCTATGGCTACACCTTC.